One sample yielded the 20 T cell receptor beta chains listed below, sequenced in a study of response to subunit inactivated influenza vaccine. Via MiXCR, TCRdb re-called the RT-PCR reads, giving one row per CDR3 protein. The table includes 200,000 to 300,000 distinct CDR3 sequences, over 9% detected once. This specimen consisted of non-naive T cells sorted from PBMCs, obtained approximately 15 days before vaccination. Every receptor here comes from a man aged 50 to 59 who received an inactivated influenza vaccine.

This clonotype was observed at least ten times. The chain recombines TRBV29-1 with TRBJ2-1; no clear D gene. V lost 4 bases and J lost 4, with 8 bases in between. This CDR3 contains 12 residues. Germline values: CDR1 SQVTM, CDR2 ANQGSEA. Here the CDR3 reads CSVASSYNEQFF. In DNA, the CDR3 is TGCAGCGTTGCCAGTTCTTACAATGAGCAGTTCTTC.

The rearrangement uses TRBV7-9 and TRBJ2-3, with a tentative D call TRBD2 (5 bases). Trimming pared 5 bases from V and 0 bases from J, leaving 9 bases between. CDR3 length: 14 amino acids. Germline loops: CDR1 SEHNR, CDR2 FQNEAQ (reference sequence). CDR3 nucleotides: TGTGCCAGCAGCCGCGGGCAGAGCACAGATACGCAGTATTTT. It encodes CASSRGQSTDTQYF.

Note on this clonotype: Just one base apart from a much larger clone, this may be a read error. The chain has TRBV7-2 and TRBJ2-7, with 7 bases that match TRBD2. CDR1 is SGHTA and CDR2 is FQGNSA in the germline V gene. The CDR3 runs 14 residues. CDR3 sequence reads: CARSLEGLVSEQYF. CDR3 sequence (DNA): TGTGCCCGCAGCTTAGAAGGACTAGTATCTGAGCAGTACTTC.

The chain carries TRBV27 and TRBJ2-5, with 7 bases matching TRBD1. Germline V CDR1 and CDR2: MNHEY, SMNVEV (reference sequence). This CDR3 spans 15 amino acids. Germline trimming cut 5 bases from V and 2 bases from J; bases unmatched to any gene: 8. CDR3 DNA sequence: TGTGCCAGCAGTATACGGACAGGCCAACAAGAGACCCAGTACTTC. This translates into CASSIRTGQQETQYF.

The CDR3 nucleotides read TGTGCCAGCAGTTTGTCTAGCGGGAGGACAGATACGCAGTATTTT. Translation gives CASSLSSGRTDTQYF. The chain joins TRBV12-3 or TRBV12-4 to TRBJ2-3, with 11 bases aligning to TRBD2. The CDR3 length is 15 residues. Trimming cost V 3 bases and J 3 bases; bases outside gene matches: 2.

This clonotype has just a few counts. The rearrangement links TRBV12-3 or TRBV12-4 to TRBJ2-2; D call uncertain. The CDR3 sequence is 12 residues long. Trimming took off 3 bases at V and 9 bases at J, with 8 bases between the two ends. The CDR3 spells CASSFRSRELFF. Written as DNA, the CDR3 is TGTGCCAGCAGTTTTAGGAGTCGGGAGCTGTTTTTT.

The genes are TRBV6-5 and TRBJ1-1; no clear D. The germline gives CDR1 MNHEY, CDR2 SVGAGI. Trimming removed 4 bases at V and 6 bases at J, with 15 bases between. The CDR3 has 14 residues. Written as DNA, the CDR3 is TGTGCCAGCAGTTTAAGAGGAAGTTATTCTGAAGCTTTCTTT. As protein: CASSLRGSYSEAFF.

This clonotype has a handful of counts. The chain employs TRBV27 and TRBJ2-7; 8 positions match TRBD2. Germline V gives CDR1 MNHEY, CDR2 SMNVEV (reference sequence). J gave up 4 bases and V 6 bases, and 11 bases lay outside the gene matches. The length of the CDR3 is 15 residues. CDR3 protein: CASSSGTRGTYEQYF. CDR3 nucleotide sequence: TGTGCCAGCAGCAGCGGGACTAGGGGCACATACGAGCAGTACTTC.

This chain joins TRBV25-1 and TRBJ2-5; 11 positions match TRBD1. The J segment lost 5 bases and the V segment lost 5 bases, leaving 10 bases of the junction unmatched. The CDR3 runs 16 residues. Germline V gives CDR1 MGHDK, CDR2 SYGVNS. The CDR3 region is CASSRTGTGGMETQYF. The CDR3 nucleotides are TGTGCCAGCAGTAGGACCGGGACAGGGGGGATGGAGACCCAGTACTTC.

The chain carries TRBV5-1 and TRBJ1-5; no clear D gene. The germline V gene encodes CDR1 SGHRS and CDR2 YFSETQ. This CDR3 comprises 18 residues. The germline V and J ends were trimmed by 1 base and 3 bases, with 20 bases remaining between them. CDR3 in amino acids: CASSLPGPRRVYNQPQHF. As DNA, the CDR3 is TGCGCCAGCAGCTTGCCCGGACCGAGACGGGTCTACAATCAGCCCCAGCATTTT.

The chain employs TRBV20-1 and TRBJ2-4, with 7 bases matching TRBD1. The CDR3 spans 15 residues. Germline CDR1 is DFQATT and CDR2 is SNEGSKA (reference sequence). The J segment lost 1 base and the V segment lost 6 bases, leaving 9 bases of the junction unmatched. The CDR3 reads CSAPTGLGAKNIQYF. The CDR3 DNA reads as TGCAGTGCCCCGACAGGGCTGGGGGCCAAAAACATTCAGTACTTC.

This clonotype was counted many times. J is TRBJ2-1 and V is TRBV4-2; 8 bases are shared with TRBD2. The ends lost 5 bases at V and 5 bases at J; junction bases unmatched: 8. CDR1 is LGHNA and CDR2 is YNFKEQ in the germline V gene. The CDR3 spans 15 residues. The DNA of the CDR3 is TGTGCCAGCAGCGAAGCAGCGGGAGTTGACAATGAGCAGTTCTTC. The encoded protein is CASSEAAGVDNEQFF.

In its sample, this clonotype was seen a few times. V and J are TRBV3-1 and TRBJ2-1; D is possibly TRBD1 or TRBD2 (5 bases each). The CDR3 is 11 residues long. Germline assignment: CDR1 LGHDT and CDR2 YNNKEL (reference sequence). V lost 10 bases, J lost 6 bases, and 10 bases lay in between. CDR3 region: CATYGTNEQFF. The CDR3 DNA reads TGTGCCACCTACGGGACCAATGAGCAGTTCTTC.

This sequence joins TRBV4-3 and TRBJ2-3; D gene unclear. In germline, CDR1 is LGHNA, CDR2 YSLEER. The CDR3 totals 16 residues. V was cut by 2 bases and J by 0 bases, with 12 bases left in between. The CDR3 region is CASSQRPSASTDTQYF. CDR3 sequence (DNA): TGCGCCAGCAGCCAACGTCCCAGTGCTAGCACAGATACGCAGTATTTT.

Only a few counts were recorded for this clonotype. The V and J genes are TRBV29-1 and TRBJ2-1; 10 bases are shared with TRBD2. In germline, CDR1 is SQVTM, CDR2 ANQGSEA. With V trimmed by 3 bases and J by 11 bases, 13 bases remained unmatched. This CDR3 contains 15 residues. CDR3 protein: CSVELRLAGVHQQFF. The CDR3 DNA sequence: TGCAGCGTTGAGTTGAGGCTAGCGGGAGTTCACCAGCAGTTCTTC.

V is TRBV30 and J is TRBJ1-5; D might be TRBD1 (6 bases). Deletions cut 4 bases from V and 2 bases from J, with 9 bases between. Looked up from germline, CDR1 is GTSNPN and CDR2 is SVGIG (reference sequence). This CDR3 is 13 amino acids long. Here the CDR3 DNA reads TGTGCCTGGAACAGGGTGCGCAATCAGCCCCAGCATTTT. The encoded protein is CAWNRVRNQPQHF.

The chain couples TRBV20-1 to TRBJ2-3; D is tentatively TRBD1 or TRBD2 (6 bases each). This CDR3 has 17 residues. The V and J ends lost 0 bases and 4 bases respectively, with 20 bases between them. Per the germline V gene, CDR1 is DFQATT and CDR2 is SNEGSKA (reference sequence). DNA of the CDR3: TGCAGTGCTAGAGATCCGACTGGCGGGACAAGCCCAGATACGCAGTATTTT. This translates into CSARDPTGGTSPDTQYF.

This clonotype was observed a few times. V is TRBV12-3 or TRBV12-4 and J is TRBJ1-5, with D unclear. Trimming shortened V by 3 bases and J by 3 bases, and 9 bases separated the two germline ends. CDR3 size: 14 residues. Here the CDR3 reads CASSFEPVNQPQHF. The CDR3, as DNA: TGTGCCAGCAGTTTTGAGCCTGTCAATCAGCCCCAGCATTTT.

This clonotype was counted only a few times. The chain joins TRBV29-1 to TRBJ2-7; 10 bases are shared with TRBD1. The CDR3 extends over 14 amino acids. V shed 4 bases, J shed 0 bases, and the junction held 3 bases outside the gene matches. Germline V lookup: CDR1 SQVTM, CDR2 ANQGSEA. The CDR3 sequence: CSVGGDRGSYEQYF. The CDR3 DNA is TGCAGCGTTGGGGGGGACAGGGGCTCCTACGAGCAGTACTTC.

The chain combines TRBV15 with TRBJ1-5; 8 nucleotides line up with TRBD1. CDR3 length: 16 amino acids. The V gene's germline CDR1 is LNHNV and CDR2 YYDKDF (reference sequence). With 4 bases clipped from V and 3 bases from J, the junction kept 8 bases outside the gene matches. This CDR3 reads CATSTRSQGANQPQHF. In nucleotides, the CDR3 is TGTGCCACCAGCACCCGAAGCCAGGGGGCCAATCAGCCCCAGCATTTT.